The entry that follows covers one T cell receptor beta chain sequence. This entry comes from a study of blood T cell repertoires in COVID-19. Libraries were prepared by immunoSEQ multiplex PCR; TCRdb keeps only in-frame clonotypes and omits some of them. The data show about 110,000 clones, roughly 88% seen once. The CDR3 covers 16 residues. Trimming removed 5 bases from V and 5 bases from J, with 21 bases in between. The germline V gene encodes CDR1 LNHDA and CDR2 SQIVND (reference sequence). The sequenced sample consisted of peripheral blood. The rearrangement links TRBV19 to TRBJ1-2, with D possibly TRBD1 on 6 matching bases. The sequence was collected from a woman aged 70-85 years with acute or convalescent COVID-19. CDR3 sequence reads: CASSRGIRGRSYGYTF. The CDR3 nucleotides are TGTGCCAGTAGTCGAGGGATCAGGGGTAGATCGTATGGCTACACCTTC.